This record covers a single TCR beta chain. A read error may produce the germline difference seen at one junction end. Germline CDR1 reads SGHKS; CDR2 reads YYEKEE (reference sequence). CDR3 length: 17 residues. The data stem from a study of blood T cell repertoires in COVID-19. Repertoires were generated with immunoSEQ multiplex PCR, while TCRdb's copy carries only in-frame clones and drops some. This repertoire shows some 110,000 clones, roughly 92% found once; its top ten account for around 2.2%. The source is a man in his fifties or sixties with COVID-19, enrolled during active disease. The chain joins TRBV5-5 to TRBJ2-1; TRBD2 matches 10 bases. Input material: peripheral blood. The CDR3 reads CASSLAQREGPYNEQFF. The CDR3 DNA sequence: TGTGCCAGCAGCTTGGCCCAGCGGGAGGGCCCCTACAATGAACAGTTCTTC. The whole variable domain, remainder taken from reference TRBV5-5 and TRBJ2-1, is DAGVTQSPTHLIKTRGQQVTLRCSPISGHKSVSWYQQVLGQGPQFIFQYYEKEERGRGNFPDRFSARQFPNYSSELNVNALLLGDSALYLCASSLAQREGPYNEQFFGPGTRLTVL.